This TCR beta chain comes out of a study of T cell responses to AZD1222 COVID-19 vaccine. Regarding this clone: The antigen remains undetermined.

TCRdb keeps only in-frame clones here, not all; method: immunoSEQ multiplex PCR. Counted here are around 200,000 clones, about 90% occurring once; the ten biggest clones make up approximately 0.5%. Overall study results and limits: Regions 160-218 and 743-854 held dominance among vaccine-associated CD4 TCRs, which spanned spike.

CDR1 and CDR2 (germline): WNHNN, SYGVQD (reference sequence). The V end lost 4 bases, the J end lost 4 bases, and 5 bases lay between the germline ends. The CDR3 contains 12 residues. The source material was peripheral blood, sampled on day 0 of AZD1222 vaccination. V is TRBV10-1 and J is TRBJ1-5; the D is unclear. This TCR was sampled from an adult in good health. The CDR3, as DNA: TGCGCCAGCAGTGTCGGGAATCAGCCCCAGCATTTT. Protein: CASSVGNQPQHF.